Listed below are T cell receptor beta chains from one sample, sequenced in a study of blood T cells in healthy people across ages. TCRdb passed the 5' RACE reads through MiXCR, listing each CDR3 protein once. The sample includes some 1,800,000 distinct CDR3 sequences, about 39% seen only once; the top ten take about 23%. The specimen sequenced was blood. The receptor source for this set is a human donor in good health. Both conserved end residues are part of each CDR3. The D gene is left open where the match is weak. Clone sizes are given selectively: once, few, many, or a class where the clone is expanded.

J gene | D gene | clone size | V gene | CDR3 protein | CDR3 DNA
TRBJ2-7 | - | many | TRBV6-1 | CASRWGDSYEQYF | TGTGCCAGTAGGTGGGGGGACTCCTACGAGCAGTACTTC
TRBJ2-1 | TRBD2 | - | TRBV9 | CASSLSGGQNNEQFF | TGTGCCAGCAGCCTCAGCGGGGGCCAGAACAATGAGCAGTTCTTC
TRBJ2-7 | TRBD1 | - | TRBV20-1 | CSARHRDSEYYEQYF | TGCAGTGCTAGACACCGGGACAGTGAATATTACGAGCAGTACTTC
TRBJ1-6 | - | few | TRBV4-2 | CASSQDWLGAYNSPLHF | TGTGCCAGCAGCCAAGATTGGTTGGGCGCCTATAATTCACCCCTCCACTTT
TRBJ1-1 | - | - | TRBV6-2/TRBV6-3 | CASSWDHSATEAFF | TGTGCCAGCAGCTGGGACCACTCAGCCACTGAAGCTTTCTTT
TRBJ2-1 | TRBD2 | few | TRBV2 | CASIPTSGNNNEQFF | TGTGCCAGCATCCCGACTAGCGGAAACAACAATGAGCAGTTCTTC
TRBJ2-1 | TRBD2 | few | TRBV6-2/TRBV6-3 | CASSRRLAGGPTYNEQFF | TGTGCCAGCAGCCGAAGACTAGCGGGGGGGCCAACCTACAATGAGCAGTTCTTC
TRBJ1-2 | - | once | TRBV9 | CASSARQYGYTF | TGTGCCAGCAGCGCTAGACAGTATGGCTACACCTTC
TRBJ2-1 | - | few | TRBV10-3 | CAIRLTGATSYGEQFF | TGTGCCATCAGACTGACGGGGGCGACCTCCTACGGTGAGCAGTTCTTC
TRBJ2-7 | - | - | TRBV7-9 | CASSFGVEDEQYF | TGTGCCAGCAGCTTCGGGGTCGAGGACGAGCAGTACTTC
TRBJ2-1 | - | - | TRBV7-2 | CTDEGTPGYEQFF | TGTACCGACGAGGGGACTCCCGGGTATGAGCAGTTCTTC
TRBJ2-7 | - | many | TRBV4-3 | CASSQGTAGEQYF | TGCGCCAGCAGCCAAGGAACTGCGGGCGAGCAGTACTTC
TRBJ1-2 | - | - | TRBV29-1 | CSVAGNAGSVGYTF | TGCAGCGTTGCAGGAAATGCGGGGAGTGTTGGCTACACCTTC
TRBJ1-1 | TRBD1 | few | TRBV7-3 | CASSYDRVGNAEAFF | TGTGCCAGCAGCTACGACAGGGTAGGGAACGCTGAAGCTTTCTTT
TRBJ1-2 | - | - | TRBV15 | CATSREGSAGDGFTF | TGTGCCACCAGCAGAGAGGGAAGTGCAGGGGATGGCTTCACCTTC
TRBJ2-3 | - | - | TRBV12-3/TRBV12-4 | CASSFGAGVSDTQYF | TGTGCCAGCAGTTTTGGGGCAGGGGTTTCAGATACGCAGTATTTT
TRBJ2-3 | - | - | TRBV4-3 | CASSQVLPGEGVIDTQYF | TGCGCCAGCAGCCAAGTCCTGCCCGGAGAGGGGGTGATAGATACGCAGTATTTT
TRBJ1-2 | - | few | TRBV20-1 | CSARDPWSMEGDGYTF | TGCAGTGCTAGAGACCCCTGGTCCATGGAGGGAGATGGCTACACCTTC
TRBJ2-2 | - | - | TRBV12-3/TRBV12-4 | CASSLDNWEEAGELFF | TGTGCCAGCAGTTTAGACAACTGGGAGGAGGCCGGGGAGCTGTTTTTT
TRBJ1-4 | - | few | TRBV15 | CATSKRHGGKGATNEKLFF | TGTGCCACCAGCAAACGTCACGGGGGAAAAGGGGCAACTAATGAAAAACTGTTTTTT
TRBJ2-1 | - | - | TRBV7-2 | CASKRVALTYNEQFF | TGTGCCAGCAAGAGGGTAGCCCTAACCTACAATGAGCAGTTCTTC
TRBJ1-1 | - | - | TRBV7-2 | CASSKERNTEAFF | TGTGCCAGCAGCAAAGAGAGAAACACTGAAGCTTTCTTT
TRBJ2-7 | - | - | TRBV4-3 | CASSHPWDGQYF | TGCGCCAGCAGCCACCCCTGGGATGGGCAGTACTTC
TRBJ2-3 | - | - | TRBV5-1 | CASSLVRRDGTDTQYF | TGCGCCAGCAGCTTGGTCCGGCGAGATGGCACAGATACGCAGTATTTT
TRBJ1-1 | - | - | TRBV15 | CATSRGEGEAFF | TGTGCCACCAGCAGAGGAGAGGGTGAAGCTTTCTTT
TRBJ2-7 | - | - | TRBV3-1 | CASSPTGQEGEQYF | TGTGCCAGCAGTCCTACAGGCCAGGAAGGCGAGCAGTACTTC
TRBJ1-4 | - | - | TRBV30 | CAWSRLGEVFF | TGTGCCTGGAGCCGACTTGGAGAAGTGTTTTTT
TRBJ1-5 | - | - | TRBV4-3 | CASSQAGNQPHHF | TGCGCCAGCAGCCAAGCAGGCAATCAGCCCCATCATTTT
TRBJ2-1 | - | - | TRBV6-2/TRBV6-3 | CASTKKNSLYEQFF | TGTGCCAGCACTAAGAAAAATAGTTTATATGAGCAGTTCTTC
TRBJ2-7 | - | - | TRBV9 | CASSGLGLETGEQYF | TGTGCCAGCAGCGGCCTGGGACTCGAGACGGGGGAGCAGTACTTC
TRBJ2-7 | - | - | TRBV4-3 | CAGSQDQGISYEQYF | TGCGCCGGCAGCCAAGACCAGGGGATCTCCTACGAGCAGTACTTC
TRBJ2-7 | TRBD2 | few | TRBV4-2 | CASSQWTSGGQSSYEQYF | TGTGCCAGCAGCCAATGGACTAGCGGGGGCCAGAGCTCCTACGAGCAGTACTTC
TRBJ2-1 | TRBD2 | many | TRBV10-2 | CASSESGGAGNEQFF | TGCGCCAGCAGTGAGAGCGGGGGGGCAGGCAATGAGCAGTTCTTC
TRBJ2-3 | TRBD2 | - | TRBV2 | CASATLSSGGSADTQYF | TGTGCCAGCGCGACCCTCTCTAGCGGGGGCTCGGCAGATACGCAGTATTTT
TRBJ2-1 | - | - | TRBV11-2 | CASSAAGTREQFF | TGTGCCAGCAGTGCAGCCGGGACCCGAGAGCAGTTCTTC
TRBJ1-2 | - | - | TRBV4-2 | CASSQDPVLPNYGYTF | TGTGCCAGCAGCCAAGATCCAGTCCTCCCTAACTATGGCTACACCTTC
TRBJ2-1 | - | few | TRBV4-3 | CASSQEIGFSGEFF | TGCGCCAGCAGCCAAGAGATAGGCTTTTCGGGGGAGTTCTTC
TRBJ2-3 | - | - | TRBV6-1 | CASSSGTDPMPSTDTQYF | TGTGCCAGCAGCAGCGGGACAGACCCGATGCCTTCCACAGATACGCAGTATTTT
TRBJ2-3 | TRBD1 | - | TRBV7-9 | CASSLTGGVQYTQYF | TGTGCCAGCAGCTTGACAGGGGGCGTGCAGTATACGCAGTATTTT
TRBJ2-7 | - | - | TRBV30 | CAWNRGPTYEQYF | TGTGCCTGGAATCGGGGGCCTACCTACGAGCAGTACTTC
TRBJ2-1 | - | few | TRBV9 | CASSATGRSLNEQFF | TGTGCCAGCAGCGCCACCGGGCGTTCCCTCAATGAGCAGTTCTTC
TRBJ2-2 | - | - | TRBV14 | CASSHRDATNTGELFF | TGTGCCAGCAGCCACCGGGACGCCACGAACACCGGGGAGCTGTTTTTT
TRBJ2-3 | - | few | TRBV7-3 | CASSFFFRNLSYEQYF | TGTGCCAGCAGCTTTTTTTTCCGGAACCTCTCCTACGAGCAGTATTTT